This entry describes one TCR beta chain. In its sample, this clone was seen once. The antigen this receptor binds is unknown. No much larger clone exists at a distance of one base, and base qualities are not known. The library was obtained by the immunoSEQ multiplex PCR assay. As stored in TCRdb, this immuneACCESS dataset retains in-frame rearrangements with V and J assigned. A fraction of the clones does not appear; measured against another copy, unresolved V genes explain less than half of the discrepancy, and the remainder lacks a known reason. This sample is represented by about 89,000 clones; approximately 94% of them were singletons. About 0.23% of the sample belongs to the ten largest clones. The CDR3 starts with the cysteine, ends with the phenylalanine, and has 12 residues. The read is trimmed to its CDR3 DNA, 36 bases read in frame from base 1. From the germline V gene (reference sequence), CDR1 is GTSNPN and CDR2 is SVGIG. At the junction V is shortened by 3 bases and J by 8 bases, with 11 bases in between.

The data derive from a study of technical replicates of blood from several donors (dated by TCRdb to between 2016 and 2019). Sequenced sample: T cells isolated from PBMCs. The rearranged chain carries TRBV30 and TRBJ2-1; there is no confident call for the D gene. This receptor was identified in a human donor in good health. The CDR3 protein is CAWRDWPHEQFF. The DNA is TGTGCCTGGAGAGACTGGCCCCATGAGCAGTTCTTC.